Listed below are T cell receptor beta chains from one sample, sequenced in a study of T cell changes during pregnancy in multiple sclerosis. Clones were sequenced by immunoSEQ multiplex PCR, and TCRdb holds only the in-frame ones, with some missing. The data show more than 9,500 clones, with around four fifths seen just once and approximately 10% held by the top ten. Specimen: CD8+ T cells from peripheral blood mononuclear cells, collected after pregnancy. Receptors originate from a female donor in good health, enrolled as a control in a pregnancy study. CDR3s include the opening cysteine and the closing phenylalanine or tryptophan. Fields, in order: D gene, V gene, J gene, clone size, CDR3 length, CDR3 protein, CDR3 DNA. D genes are given only for firm matches. Only part of the rows carry a size: once, few, many, or a class if the clone is expanded.

TRBD2,TRBV27,TRBJ2-7,-,18,CASSLRLPGGRNWYEQYF,TGTGCCAGCAGTTTAAGACTCCCGGGCGGGAGAAATTGGTACGAGCAGTACTTC
TRBD1,TRBV7-2,TRBJ2-2,-,14,CASSLGTARGELFF,TGTGCCAGCAGCCTAGGGACAGCCCGCGGGGAGCTGTTTTTT
-,TRBV6-5,TRBJ2-1,-,15,CASSPTRGSYNEQFF,TGTGCCAGCAGCCCTACCAGGGGCTCCTACAATGAGCAGTTCTTC
-,TRBV7-8,TRBJ2-3,-,14,CASSPWGGTDTQYF,TGTGCCAGCAGCCCATGGGGGGGCACAGATACGCAGTATTTT
-,TRBV5-4,TRBJ2-2,-,15,CASSNQGYLLGELFF,TGTGCCAGCAGCAATCAGGGCTACCTCCTCGGGGAGCTGTTTTTT
TRBD1,TRBV7-9,TRBJ1-2,-,14,CASSVRGQVYGYTF,TGTGCCAGCAGCGTAAGGGGGCAAGTCTATGGCTACACCTTC
-,TRBV4-1,TRBJ2-1,-,16,CASSQAQGQWGNEQFF,TGCGCCAGCAGCCAGGCACAGGGCCAGTGGGGGAATGAGCAGTTCTTC
-,TRBV27,TRBJ1-1,-,14,CASSFASPGTEAFF,TGTGCCAGCAGTTTTGCTTCACCGGGGACTGAAGCTTTCTTT
-,TRBV27,TRBJ1-5,-,14,CASTHLGGDQPQHF,TGTGCCAGCACCCACCTGGGGGGGGATCAGCCCCAGCATTTT
TRBD2,TRBV7-6,TRBJ2-5,-,19,CASSLWSLGLAGVGETQYF,TGTGCCAGCAGCTTATGGTCTCTGGGACTAGCGGGCGTAGGGGAGACCCAGTACTTC
-,TRBV5-1,TRBJ1-1,-,17,CASSLTLTRRGNTEAFF,TGCGCCAGCAGCTTGACCCTGACACGCCGGGGGAACACTGAAGCTTTCTTT
TRBD2,TRBV27,TRBJ2-2,-,18,CASSPRWVLAGLTGELFF,TGTGCCAGCAGTCCCCGGTGGGTACTAGCGGGATTAACCGGGGAGCTGTTTTTT
TRBD2,TRBV2,TRBJ2-7,-,16,CASSPRGASGAYEQYF,TGTGCCAGCAGTCCCCGTGGGGCTAGCGGAGCCTACGAGCAGTACTTC
-,TRBV6-1,TRBJ1-2,-,13,CASSESVVEGYTF,TGTGCCAGCAGTGAATCGGTAGTTGAGGGCTACACCTTC
-,TRBV6-1,TRBJ2-6,-,14,CASSEQAGANVLTF,TGTGCCAGCAGTGAACAGGCTGGGGCCAACGTCCTGACTTTC
-,TRBV10-2,TRBJ1-5,-,16,CASSVDRTNHNQPQHF,TGCGCCAGCAGTGTAGACAGGACGAACCACAATCAGCCCCAGCATTTT
-,TRBV7-2,TRBJ2-7,once,15,CASSLGLGLGPGQYF,TGTGCCAGCAGCTTAGGTTTGGGACTGGGCCCTGGGCAGTACTTC
-,TRBV21-1,TRBJ2-1,-,15,CASSKRHPYSDEQFF,TGTGCCAGCAGCAAGCGGCATCCGTATAGCGATGAGCAGTTCTTC
-,TRBV21-1,TRBJ2-1,-,22,CASSKTQWIREPGVDNEPNQFF,TGTGCCAGCAGCAAAACCCAGTGGATCCGGGAGCCGGGGGTCGACAATGAGCCTAATCAGTTCTTC
TRBD1,TRBV5-6,TRBJ1-5,-,13,CASSFGTGGPQHF,TGTGCCAGCAGCTTTGGGACAGGCGGGCCCCAGCATTTT
TRBD2,TRBV6-5,TRBJ2-7,-,15,CASSYDRGSLYEQYF,TGTGCCAGCAGTTACGATCGCGGGAGCTTGTACGAGCAGTACTTC
-,TRBV11-2,TRBJ2-1,-,13,CASSLGRNNEQFF,TGTGCCAGCAGCTTGGGGCGCAACAATGAGCAGTTCTTC
-,TRBV9,TRBJ2-7,-,15,CASSVGPGGVYEQYF,TGTGCCAGCAGCGTAGGGCCGGGGGGCGTATACGAGCAGTACTTC
TRBD2,TRBV9,TRBJ2-5,-,16,CASSPPLGEGGETQYF,TGTGCCAGCAGCCCCCCCCTAGGGGAGGGCGGGGAGACCCAGTACTTC
TRBD1,TRBV27,TRBJ2-7,few,13,CASSPGQSYEQYF,TGTGCCAGCAGTCCGGGACAGAGCTACGAGCAGTACTTC
-,TRBV7-8,TRBJ2-1,-,14,CASRQRSAYNEQFF,TGTGCCAGCAGGCAGAGGTCAGCCTACAATGAGCAGTTCTTC
-,TRBV28,TRBJ1-2,-,14,CASSFGRVNYGYTF,TGTGCCAGCAGTTTTGGGAGGGTGAACTATGGCTACACCTTC
-,TRBV15,TRBJ2-3,-,14,CATSRVRESDTQYF,TGTGCCACCAGCAGAGTTCGGGAATCAGATACGCAGTATTTT
TRBD2,TRBV4-3,TRBJ2-1,-,16,CASSQDGGGSYNEQFF,TGCGCCAGCAGCCAAGATGGGGGGGGCTCCTACAATGAGCAGTTCTTC
TRBD1,TRBV19,TRBJ2-7,-,16,CAGPLRDRGPIYEQYF,TGTGCCGGCCCCCTCCGGGACAGGGGGCCGATTTACGAGCAGTACTTC
-,TRBV30,TRBJ2-2,few,12,CAWRAEAGELFF,TGTGCCTGGAGGGCTGAAGCCGGGGAGCTGTTTTTT
TRBD2,TRBV5-4,TRBJ2-7,-,14,CASSSQTSGYEQYF,TGTGCCAGCAGCTCCCAAACTAGCGGCTACGAGCAGTACTTC
TRBD1,TRBV19,TRBJ2-7,-,16,CASTQIPGQGVHEQYF,TGTGCCAGTACCCAAATACCGGGACAGGGGGTCCACGAGCAGTACTTC
-,TRBV30,TRBJ2-2,-,14,CAWSVHRETGELFF,TGTGCCTGGAGTGTCCATAGGGAGACCGGGGAGCTGTTTTTT
TRBD2,TRBV6-1,TRBJ2-7,-,16,CASSDGLASSSYEQYF,TGTGCCAGCAGTGACGGACTAGCGTCAAGCTCCTACGAGCAGTACTTC
TRBD1,TRBV19,TRBJ2-6,-,17,CASSKADRVYGANVLTF,TGTGCCAGTAGTAAAGCCGACAGGGTGTACGGGGCCAACGTCCTGACTTTC
-,TRBV11-1,TRBJ2-3,-,15,CASSLGLGNTDTQYF,TGTGCCAGCAGCTTAGGCCTAGGTAACACAGATACGCAGTATTTT
-,TRBV11-2,TRBJ2-3,-,15,CASSLTRGPADTQYF,TGTGCCAGCAGCTTAACGCGTGGGCCGGCAGATACGCAGTATTTT
TRBD1,TRBV4-3,TRBJ2-2,-,15,CASSRTGSNTGELFF,TGCGCCAGCAGCCGGACAGGGTCCAACACCGGGGAGCTGTTTTTT
TRBD1,TRBV29-1,TRBJ1-2,few,11,CSVRTGDGYTF,TGCAGCGTAAGGACAGGGGATGGCTACACCTTC
-,TRBV7-9,TRBJ2-1,-,17,CASRSGFAGMSYNEQFF,TGTGCCAGCAGAAGCGGCTTTGCGGGGATGTCCTACAATGAGCAGTTCTTC
TRBD2,TRBV5-4,TRBJ2-2,-,15,CASSFTAGVTGELFF,TGTGCCAGCAGCTTTACAGCGGGAGTCACCGGGGAGCTGTTTTTT
TRBD2,TRBV15,TRBJ2-2,-,14,CATSGTSGTGELFF,TGTGCCACATCCGGGACTAGCGGCACCGGGGAGCTGTTTTTT
TRBD1,TRBV27,TRBJ2-2,-,17,CASTPSRGRIRTGELFF,TGTGCCAGCACCCCTTCTAGGGGGCGGATTCGCACCGGGGAGCTGTTTTTT
-,TRBV5-6,TRBJ2-1,-,12,CASSEDNNEQFF,TGTGCCAGCAGCGAGGACAACAATGAGCAGTTCTTC
-,TRBV12-5,TRBJ1-2,-,15,CASGLGAGVNYGYTF,TGTGCTAGTGGCCTGGGGGCAGGGGTTAACTATGGCTACACCTTC
TRBD2,TRBV9,TRBJ2-5,-,16,CASSVAQLAGQETQYF,TGTGCCAGCAGCGTAGCACAACTAGCGGGTCAAGAGACCCAGTACTTC
-,TRBV7-9,TRBJ2-1,-,14,CASSSESSYNEQFF,TGTGCCAGCAGCTCGGAGAGCTCCTACAATGAGCAGTTCTTC
TRBD2,TRBV7-7,TRBJ2-5,once,15,CASSLASTSGETQYF,TGTGCTAGCAGCTTAGCGTCGACTAGCGGAGAGACCCAGTACTTC
-,TRBV30,TRBJ2-7,once,14,CAWINGRVSYEQYF,TGTGCCTGGATAAACGGGAGAGTATCCTACGAGCAGTACTTC
-,TRBV7-9,TRBJ1-2,-,13,CASSSGPLYGYTF,TGTGCCAGCAGCTCAGGGCCCCTTTATGGCTACACCTTC
TRBD2,TRBV30,TRBJ2-2,-,13,CASLAGGGGELFF,TGTGCCTCACTAGCGGGAGGAGGGGGGGAGCTGTTTTTT
TRBD2,TRBV27,TRBJ2-7,-,14,CASRPGGGVHEQYF,TGTGCCAGCAGACCCGGGGGGGGAGTCCACGAGCAGTACTTC
-,TRBV27,TRBJ1-6,once,15,CASSLLAGDNSPLHF,TGTGCCAGCAGTTTATTGGCAGGGGATAATTCACCCCTCCACTTT
TRBD2,TRBV29-1,TRBJ2-1,-,13,CSVEGGGVNEQFF,TGCAGCGTTGAAGGGGGAGGGGTCAATGAGCAGTTCTTC
TRBD1,TRBV28,TRBJ2-7,medium-sized,14,CASSTSGTGFEQYF,TGTGCCAGCAGTACCTCCGGGACAGGGTTCGAGCAGTACTTC
-,TRBV4-3,TRBJ2-7,once,16,CASSQDDARGTYEQYF,TGCGCCAGCAGCCAAGACGACGCCCGGGGGACCTACGAGCAGTACTTC
-,TRBV6-5,TRBJ2-3,-,13,CASSPNSPDTQYF,TGTGCCAGCAGTCCGAATAGTCCGGATACGCAGTATTTT